The sequence of this T cell receptor beta chain was determined in a study of blood T cell repertoires in COVID-19. Study-wide context: From T cells, B-cell-depleted T cells, or PBMCs came the material, which was cDNA or gDNA.

CDR3 size: 12 residues. Trimming took off 5 bases at V and 5 bases at J, with 9 bases between the two ends. Per germline, CDR1 SNHLY and CDR2 FYNNEI. Only a few counts were recorded for this clone. Per the original methods: Amplification from reference gene primers served as the basis for estimated nucleated cell counts. Measured with immunoSEQ multiplex PCR; TCRdb has only the in-frame clones, and not every one. V and J calls and clone size come straight from that table; D and trimming were deduced from the DNA. The profile shows about 260,000 clones, about 88% of them singletons. The sequenced sample consisted of peripheral blood. The TCR sequence derives from a woman in her sixties with COVID-19, enrolled during active disease. The V gene is TRBV2, the J gene TRBJ1-2; tentative D call: TRBD1 (6 bases). The CDR3 loop reads CASSLTGYGYTF. The CDR3 region has the DNA TGTGCCAGCAGTCTAACAGGGTATGGCTACACCTTC.